The clone carrying this T cell receptor beta chain showed up just a few times. The data originate from a study of T-cell reconstitution after alpha-beta-depleted transplantation in children. The TCRbeta library was prepared with unique molecular identifiers. TCRdb passed the PCR reads through MiXCR, listing each CDR3 protein once. The profile covers just over 350,000 distinct CDR3 sequences, with about an eighth appearing a single time and approximately 4.2% taken by the ten largest. This material consisted of PBMCs, taken from the stem cell graft. This receptor was identified in a human donor who donated a stem cell graft to a child with Fanconi anemia.

The CDR3 region is CASSPRPQTGNGNSPLHF. The CDR3 DNA reads TGCGCCAGCAGCCCCCGGCCCCAAACGGGAAACGGTAATTCACCCCTCCACTTT. The chain combines TRBV5-1 with TRBJ1-6; D ambiguous. From germline, CDR1 is SGHRS and CDR2 YFSETQ. This CDR3 comprises 18 residues. Deletions cut 4 bases from V and 6 bases from J, with 23 bases between. Supplemented by reference TRBV5-1 and TRBJ1-6, the full variable domain reads KAGVTQTPRYLIKTRGQQVTLSCSPISGHRSVSWYQQTPGQGLQFLFEYFSETQRNKGNFPGRFSGRQFSNSRSEMNVSTLELGDSALYLCASSPRPQTGNGNSPLHFGNGTRLTVT.